This T cell receptor (beta chain) was captured in a study of T cells expressing NK-cell markers. Study-level findings and limits: Dominant NKG2C+ clonotype frequencies of about 1.0-7.5% of CD8+ T cells were measured in a handful of donors. It is unclear if expanded NKG2C-expressing clones target HCMV antigens.

On this clonotype: Its antigen is as yet unknown.

In germline, CDR1 is MNHEY, CDR2 SVGEGT. This CDR3 comprises 15 residues. No DNA is given; TCRdb re-called the 5' RACE reads and lists each CDR3 protein once. This table lists hundreds of thousands of distinct CDR3 sequences. The sequenced material came from blood T cells: a sorted CD56 or NKG2C T cell subset, CD4+ or CD8+ T cells, or bulk PBMC T cells (not recorded which). V gene TRBV6-2 or TRBV6-3 combines with J gene TRBJ1-3. The TCR sequence derives from a woman aged 18 to 75 in good health. CDR3 in amino acids: CASSRTAGDENTIYF.